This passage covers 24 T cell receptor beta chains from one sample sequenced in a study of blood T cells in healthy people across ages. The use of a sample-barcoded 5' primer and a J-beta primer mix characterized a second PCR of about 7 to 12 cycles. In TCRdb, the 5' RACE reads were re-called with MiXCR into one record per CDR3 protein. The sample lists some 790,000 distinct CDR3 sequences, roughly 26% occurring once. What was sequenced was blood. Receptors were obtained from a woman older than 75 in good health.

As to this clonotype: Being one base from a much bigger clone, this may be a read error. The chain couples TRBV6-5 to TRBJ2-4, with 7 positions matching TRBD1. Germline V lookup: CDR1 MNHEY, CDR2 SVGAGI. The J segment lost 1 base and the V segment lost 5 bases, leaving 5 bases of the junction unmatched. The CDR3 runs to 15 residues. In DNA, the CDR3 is TGTGCCAGCAGTCCACAGGGGTGGGCCAAAAACATTCAGTACTTC. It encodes CASSPQGWAKNIQYF.

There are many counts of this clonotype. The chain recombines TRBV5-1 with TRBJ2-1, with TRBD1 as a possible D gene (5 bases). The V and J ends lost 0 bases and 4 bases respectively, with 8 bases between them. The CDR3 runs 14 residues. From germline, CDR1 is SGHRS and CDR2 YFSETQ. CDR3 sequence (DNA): TGCGCCAGCAGCTTGGCCCAGGGATACAATGAGCAGTTCTTC. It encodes CASSLAQGYNEQFF.

CDR3 bases: TGTGCCAGCACTCCAGGCGTTACGCAGTATTTT. Protein product: CASTPGVTQYF. The rearrangement joins TRBV6-1 to TRBJ2-3, with D uncertain. V was shortened by 7 bases and J by 8 bases, with 10 bases between the two germline ends. Looked up from germline, CDR1 is MNHNS and CDR2 is SASEGT. The CDR3 runs 11 residues.

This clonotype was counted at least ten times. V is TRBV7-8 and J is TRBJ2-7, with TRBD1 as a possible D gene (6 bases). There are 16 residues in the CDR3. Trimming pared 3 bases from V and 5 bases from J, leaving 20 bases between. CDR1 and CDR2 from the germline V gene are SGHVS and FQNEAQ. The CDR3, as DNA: TGTGCCAGCAGCTTTCGCCAGTCAGGGGCGATACACGAGCAGTACTTC. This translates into CASSFRQSGAIHEQYF.

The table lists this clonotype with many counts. The CDR3 nucleotides read TGTGCCAGCAACTGGGCGGGGGGCACCTACGAGCAGTACTTC. As protein: CASNWAGGTYEQYF. V is TRBV6-2 or TRBV6-3 and J is TRBJ2-7, with TRBD2 matching 8 bases. CDR1 and CDR2 (germline): MNHEY, SVGEGT. With V trimmed by 7 bases and J by 2 bases, 7 bases remained unmatched. The CDR3 consists of 14 residues.

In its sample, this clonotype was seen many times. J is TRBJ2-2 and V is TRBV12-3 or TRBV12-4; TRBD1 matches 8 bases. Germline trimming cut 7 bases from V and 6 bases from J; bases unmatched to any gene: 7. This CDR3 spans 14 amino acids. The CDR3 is CASINRGASGELFF. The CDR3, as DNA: TGTGCCAGCATCAACAGGGGGGCTTCCGGGGAGCTGTTTTTT.

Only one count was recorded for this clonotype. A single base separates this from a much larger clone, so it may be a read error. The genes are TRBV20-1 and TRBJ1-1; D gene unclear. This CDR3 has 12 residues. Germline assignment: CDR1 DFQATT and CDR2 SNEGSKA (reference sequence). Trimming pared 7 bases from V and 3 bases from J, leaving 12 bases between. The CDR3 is CSGSSEDTEAFF. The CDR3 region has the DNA TGCAGTGGGTCTTCGGAGGACACTGAAGCTTTCTTT.

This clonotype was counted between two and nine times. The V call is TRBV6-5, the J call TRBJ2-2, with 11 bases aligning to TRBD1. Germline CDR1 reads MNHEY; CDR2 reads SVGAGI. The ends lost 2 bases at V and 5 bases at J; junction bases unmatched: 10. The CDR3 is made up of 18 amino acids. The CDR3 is CASSYNPRTGGATGELFF. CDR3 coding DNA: TGTGCCAGCAGTTACAATCCCCGGACAGGGGGCGCAACCGGGGAGCTGTTTTTT.

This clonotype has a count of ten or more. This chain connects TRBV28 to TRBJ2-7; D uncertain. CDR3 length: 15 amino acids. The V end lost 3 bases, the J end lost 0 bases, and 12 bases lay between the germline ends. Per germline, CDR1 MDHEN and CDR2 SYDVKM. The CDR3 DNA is TGTGCCAGCAGTTTGGGTCCTACGGCCTCCTACGAGCAGTACTTC. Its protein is CASSLGPTASYEQYF.

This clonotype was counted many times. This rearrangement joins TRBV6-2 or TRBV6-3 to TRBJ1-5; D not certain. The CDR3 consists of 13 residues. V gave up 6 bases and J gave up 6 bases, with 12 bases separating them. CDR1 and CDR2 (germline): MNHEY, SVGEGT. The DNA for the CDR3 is TGTGCCAGCAGCCCGGACCTTATTCAGCCCCAGCATTTT. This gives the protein CASSPDLIQPQHF.

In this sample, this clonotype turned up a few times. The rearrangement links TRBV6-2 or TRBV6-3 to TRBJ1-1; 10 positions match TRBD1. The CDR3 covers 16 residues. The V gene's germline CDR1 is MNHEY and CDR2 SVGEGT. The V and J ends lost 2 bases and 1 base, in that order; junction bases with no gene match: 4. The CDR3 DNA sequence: TGTGCCAGCAGTTACGGGACAGGGGCTCCGAACACTGAAGCTTTCTTT. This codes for CASSYGTGAPNTEAFF.

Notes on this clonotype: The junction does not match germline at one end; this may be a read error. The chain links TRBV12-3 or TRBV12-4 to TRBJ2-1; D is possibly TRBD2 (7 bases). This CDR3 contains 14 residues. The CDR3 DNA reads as TGTGCCAGCAGCTTAGGGAGGGGGGCAAATGAGCAGTTCTTC. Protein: CASSLGRGANEQFF.

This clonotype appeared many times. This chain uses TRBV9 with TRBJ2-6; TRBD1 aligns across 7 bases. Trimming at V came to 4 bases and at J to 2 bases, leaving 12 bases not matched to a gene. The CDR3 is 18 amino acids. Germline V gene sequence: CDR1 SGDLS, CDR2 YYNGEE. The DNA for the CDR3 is TGTGCCAGCAGCTTCCGAGATACAGGGGCGGCTGGGGCCAACGTCCTGACTTTC. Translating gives CASSFRDTGAAGANVLTF.

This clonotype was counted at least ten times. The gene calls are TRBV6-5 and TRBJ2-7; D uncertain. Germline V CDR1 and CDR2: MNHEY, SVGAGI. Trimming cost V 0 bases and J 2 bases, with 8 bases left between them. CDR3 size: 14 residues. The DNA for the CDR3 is TGTGCCAGCAGTTACTCGAGTGGTGCCTACGAGCAGTACTTC. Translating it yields CASSYSSGAYEQYF.

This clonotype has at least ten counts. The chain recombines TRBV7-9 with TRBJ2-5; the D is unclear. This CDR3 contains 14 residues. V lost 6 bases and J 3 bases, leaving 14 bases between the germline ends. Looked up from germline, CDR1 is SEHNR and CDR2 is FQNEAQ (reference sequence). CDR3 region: CASSPSRQEETQYF. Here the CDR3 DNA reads TGTGCCAGCAGTCCAAGTCGGCAGGAAGAGACCCAGTACTTC. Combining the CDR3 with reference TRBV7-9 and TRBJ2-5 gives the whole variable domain DTGVSQNPRHKITKRGQNVTFRCDPISEHNRLYWYRQTLGQGPEFLTYFQNEAQLEKSRLLSDRFSAERPKGSFSTLEIQRTEQGDSAMYLCASSPSRQEETQYFGPGTRLLVL.

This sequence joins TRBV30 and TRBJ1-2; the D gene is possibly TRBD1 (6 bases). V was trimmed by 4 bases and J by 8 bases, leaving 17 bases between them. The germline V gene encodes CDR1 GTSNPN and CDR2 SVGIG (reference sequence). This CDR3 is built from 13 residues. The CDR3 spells CAWTPGQRGGYTF. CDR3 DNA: TGTGCCTGGACCCCTGGACAGCGAGGGGGCTACACCTTC.

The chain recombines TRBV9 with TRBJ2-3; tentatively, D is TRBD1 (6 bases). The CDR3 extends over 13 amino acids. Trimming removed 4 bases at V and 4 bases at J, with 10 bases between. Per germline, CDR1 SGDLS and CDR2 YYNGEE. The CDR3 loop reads CASSSRQADTQYF. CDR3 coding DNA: TGTGCCAGCAGCTCACGACAGGCAGATACGCAGTATTTT. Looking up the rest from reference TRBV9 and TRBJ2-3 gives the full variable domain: DSGVTQTPKHLITATGQRVTLRCSPRSGDLSVYWYQQSLDQGLQFLIQYYNGEERAKGNILERFSAQQFPDLHSELNLSSLELGDSALYFCASSSRQADTQYFGPGTRLTVL.

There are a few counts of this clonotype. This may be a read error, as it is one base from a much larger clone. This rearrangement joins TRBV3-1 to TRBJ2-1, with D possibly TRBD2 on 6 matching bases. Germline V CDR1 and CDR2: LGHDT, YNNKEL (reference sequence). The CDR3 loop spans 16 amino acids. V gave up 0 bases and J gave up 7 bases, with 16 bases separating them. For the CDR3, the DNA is TGTGCCAGCAGCCAAGATGGGAGGAGAAAGGATAATGAGCAGTTCTTC. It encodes CASSQDGRRKDNEQFF.

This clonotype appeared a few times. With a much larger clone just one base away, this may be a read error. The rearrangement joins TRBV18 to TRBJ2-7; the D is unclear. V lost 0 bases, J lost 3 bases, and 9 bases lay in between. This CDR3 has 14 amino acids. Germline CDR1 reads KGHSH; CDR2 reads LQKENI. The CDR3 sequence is CASSPPVDSYEQYF. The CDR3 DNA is TGTGCCAGCTCACCACCGGTAGATAGCTACGAGCAGTACTTC.

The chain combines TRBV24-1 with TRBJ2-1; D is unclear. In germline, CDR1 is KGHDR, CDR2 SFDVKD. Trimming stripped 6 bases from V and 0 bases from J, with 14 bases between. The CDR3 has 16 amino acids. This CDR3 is CATSRGFLSSYNEQFF. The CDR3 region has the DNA TGTGCCACCAGTCGAGGCTTCCTGAGCTCCTACAATGAGCAGTTCTTC.

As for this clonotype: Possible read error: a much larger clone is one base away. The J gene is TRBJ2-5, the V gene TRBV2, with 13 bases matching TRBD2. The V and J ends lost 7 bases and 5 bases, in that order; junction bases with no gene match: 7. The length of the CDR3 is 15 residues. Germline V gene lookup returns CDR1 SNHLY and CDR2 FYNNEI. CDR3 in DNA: TGTGCCAGCAATCGACTAGCGGGGGGAGGGGAGACCCAGTACTTC. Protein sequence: CASNRLAGGGETQYF.

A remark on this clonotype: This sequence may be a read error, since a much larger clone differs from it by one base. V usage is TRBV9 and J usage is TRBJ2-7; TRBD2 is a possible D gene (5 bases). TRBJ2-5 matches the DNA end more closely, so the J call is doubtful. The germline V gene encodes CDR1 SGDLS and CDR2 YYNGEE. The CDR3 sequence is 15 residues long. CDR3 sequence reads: CAGSVGGGSKETQYF. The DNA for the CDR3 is TGTGCCGGCAGCGTAGGAGGTGGCAGCAAAGAGACCCAGTACTTC.

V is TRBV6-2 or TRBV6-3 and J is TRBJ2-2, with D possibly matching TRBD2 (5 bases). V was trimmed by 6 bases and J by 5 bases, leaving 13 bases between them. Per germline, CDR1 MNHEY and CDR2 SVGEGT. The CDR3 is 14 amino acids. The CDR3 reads CASRPTPGTGELFF. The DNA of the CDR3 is TGTGCCAGCAGACCCACCCCGGGGACCGGGGAGCTGTTTTTT.

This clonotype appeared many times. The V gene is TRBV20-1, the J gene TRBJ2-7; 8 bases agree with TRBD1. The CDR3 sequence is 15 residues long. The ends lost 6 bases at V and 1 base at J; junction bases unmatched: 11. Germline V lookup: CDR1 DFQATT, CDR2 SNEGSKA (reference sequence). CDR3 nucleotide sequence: TGCAGTGCAACCGGACAGGGCGGGTGGTCCTACGAGCAGTACTTC. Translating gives CSATGQGGWSYEQYF.